This TCR beta chain was sequenced in a study of neurological immune-mediated disorders (dated by TCRdb to between 2018 and 2020). About the investigation overall: Of the 35 or so multiple sclerosis patients, roughly 30 had relapsing-remitting MS and 3 had secondary progressive MS. The study compared peripheral blood TCR-beta repertoires of HTLV-I-associated myelopathy (HAM/TSP) patients, multiple sclerosis patients and healthy controls using UMI-based sequencing. The 95 to 120 TCR-beta libraries covered PBMC samples along with longitudinal samples, technical triplicates, and paired sorted CD4+ and CD8+ T-cell subsets. The cohort included 60 to 75 subjects: about 15 with HAM/TSP, about 34 with multiple sclerosis, and approximately 20 healthy controls. Broad study findings and their caveats: Expanded clones from different subjects shared no identical CDR3 amino acid sequences, which suggests that TCR-beta repertoires were private in all groups. The MS cluster was not associated with any clinical or MRI features, and the authors stated that larger cohorts are needed. Repertoires from 18 of 34 MS patients were grouped by phylogenetic analysis into a cluster of related CDR3 sequences, suggesting a possible repertoire-level signature. The highest TCR clonal expansion was observed in HAM/TSP patients, whereas the lowest was observed in MS patients, even when compared with healthy controls.

cDNA was synthesized by template-switch 5'RACE using a primer with a 10-nucleotide random unique molecular identifier that tagged each TCR transcript. Over 190 million TCR-beta sequences, covering 15-18 subjects, were produced in each sequencing run. The RNeasy kit was used to extract total RNA. TCR-beta VDJ regions were amplified with primers for the TCR constant region and the 5'RACE anchor, using the KAPA Real-time Library Amplification kit. A first PCR added sample indexes and Illumina adaptors, after which a second PCR increased the library yield. After Ampure bead purification, the TCR product of roughly 650 bp was size-selected on a 2% E-gel SizeSelection system. Library quality was checked on a Bioanalyzer, concentration was measured with Qubit, and libraries were quantified with the Kapa Library Quantification kit before pooling. An Illumina HiSeq 2500 was used to sequence the libraries paired-end at 2 x 150 bp. To increase sequence diversity, about 25-31% phiX was spiked into each library pool. The source study handled its data this way. Quality-filtered reads were processed with the UMI-based MiGEC pipeline, which removed over 75% of raw TCR sequences during error correction. VDJ genes were aligned to IMGT germline references, and each clonotype was defined by a unique CDR3 amino acid sequence together with V-J genes. Clonal expansion, Shannon diversity and CDR3 relatedness (CalcPairwiseDistances, ClusterSamples) were evaluated with VDJtools, and phylogenetic trees were built with CLCbio workbench. Clones with at least 8 unique UMIs were defined as expanded, with this threshold being based on coefficient-of-variation modelling across technical triplicates. TCRdb itself trimmed the public reads at Q25 with fastp, ran MiXCR and retained productive beta chains. Every CDR3 protein is listed once, alongside the most common genes and DNA of its rows. These V and J calls derive from TCRdb rather than the authors' analysis. The sample records tens of thousands of distinct CDR3 sequences, 4% of which are singletons. The top ten constitute roughly 2% of the sample.

For sorted-subset TCR libraries, 1 million sorted CD4+ or CD8+ T cells were used. The multiple sclerosis patients were enrolled in a US clinical protocol that used magnetic resonance imaging to evaluate disease progression. Peripheral blood was subjected to Ficoll-Hypaque density gradient centrifugation to isolate PBMCs, which were then cryopreserved in liquid nitrogen. Paired sorted CD4+ and CD8+ subsets came from healthy controls, HAM/TSP patients and MS patients. CDR1 and CDR2, per the germline V gene, are SGDLS and YYNGEE. CDR3 length: 15 amino acids, cysteine to phenylalanine. The read is trimmed to its CDR3 DNA, 45 bases read in frame from base 1. V drops 0 bases and J drops 0 bases, leaving 9 bases in between. The sample holds many counts of this clonotype. This clone's antigen is unknown. Base qualities were left out, and no much larger clone turns up one base away.

The chain employs TRBV9 and TRBJ1-2; no D segment can be confidently identified. The sample was CD4+ T cells from blood. The clonotype comes from a woman in her 40s with multiple sclerosis. The bases are TGTGCCAGCAGCGTAGCTAGGCAGACTAACTATGGCTACACCTTC. Its translation reads: CASSVARQTNYGYTF.